Below, 8 T cell receptor beta chains from the same sample are listed, as sequenced in a study of neoadjuvant nivolumab and ipilimumab in lung cancer. Data came from immunoSEQ multiplex PCR; TCRdb stores just in-frame clones and leaves some out. The sample consists of 40,000 to 60,000 clones, more than 85% of them appearing once. Source: blood, taken before neoadjuvant nivolumab, alone or with ipilimumab. Source of these receptors: an adult with non-small cell lung cancer. Some clones in this sample may be carry-over from other donors' samples.

The V call is TRBV19, the J call TRBJ1-1; D is uncertain. This CDR3 has 16 amino acids. The ends were cut back, 1 base at V and 8 bases at J, with 20 bases in the middle. CDR1 and CDR2 (germline): LNHDA, SQIVND (reference sequence). CDR3 nucleotide sequence: TGTGCCAGTAGTATAGGGGCAGCGAACTTTGATTTGGAAGCTTTCTTT. Amino acids: CASSIGAANFDLEAFF.

The chain combines TRBV7-9 with TRBJ2-1, with D possibly TRBD1 on 5 matching bases. The CDR3 sequence is 11 residues long. V lost 10 bases to trimming and J lost 4 bases, with 8 bases between them. Germline V gene lookup returns CDR1 SEHNR and CDR2 FQNEAQ (reference sequence). The CDR3 reads CATRGYNEQFF. Here the CDR3 DNA reads TGTGCCACTAGGGGTTACAATGAGCAGTTCTTC.

V is TRBV30 and J is TRBJ1-5; D uncertain. CDR3 size: 14 residues. The germline V and J ends were trimmed by 7 bases and 0 bases, with 13 bases remaining between them. The germline gives CDR1 GTSNPN, CDR2 SVGIG (reference sequence). Here the CDR3 reads CAFALVASNQPQHF. Here the CDR3 DNA reads TGTGCCTTCGCCCTTGTGGCTAGCAATCAGCCCCAGCATTTT.

The count of this clone is one. The gene calls are TRBV5-1 and TRBJ1-3; D is unclear. The CDR3 consists of 12 residues. V lost 3 bases, J lost 4 bases, and 5 bases lay in between. Germline CDR1 SGHRS, CDR2 YFSETQ. DNA of the CDR3: TGCGCCAGCAGCTCAGGAGGAAACACCATATATTTT. Its protein is CASSSGGNTIYF.

This clone has a single count. This sequence joins TRBV5-1 and TRBJ2-7; 7 positions agree with TRBD2. Germline CDR1 and CDR2: SGHRS and YFSETQ. V trimming: 5 bases; J trimming: 1 base; junction bases outside the gene matches: 9. The CDR3 has 15 residues. The DNA for the CDR3 is TGCGCCAGCAGGCCCGGGACTACCCCATCCTACGAGCAGTACTTC. It translates to CASRPGTTPSYEQYF.

The rearrangement uses TRBV7-9 and TRBJ2-1, with a tentative D call TRBD2 (6 bases). This CDR3 has 13 amino acids. Germline V gives CDR1 SEHNR, CDR2 FQNEAQ (reference sequence). Trimming removed 11 bases at V and 7 bases at J, with 18 bases between. This chain's CDR3 is CALAGTSTNEQFF. CDR3 in DNA: TGTGCCCTCGCTGGGACTTCGACTAATGAGCAGTTCTTC.

The CDR3 DNA is TGTGCCAGTAGTAGGGATACCTCCTACGAGCAGTACTTC. Amino acids: CASSRDTSYEQYF. The chain links TRBV19 to TRBJ2-7, with D unresolved. Germline CDR1 LNHDA, CDR2 SQIVND (reference sequence). Trimming cost V 4 bases and J 0 bases, with 7 bases left between them. The CDR3 contains 13 residues.

The chain employs TRBV9 and TRBJ1-4; D gene unclear. The ends were cut back, 0 bases at V and 8 bases at J, with 14 bases in the middle. Looked up from germline, CDR1 is SGDLS and CDR2 is YYNGEE. The CDR3 is 15 residues long. The CDR3 DNA reads as TGTGCCAGCAGCGTAGATCAAGGCGGAGGGGAAAAACTGTTTTTT. Protein: CASSVDQGGGEKLFF.